The 30 T cell receptor beta chains given below trace back to one sample, sequenced in a study of cytomegalovirus exposure and HLA in healthy donors (dated by TCRdb to 2017 to 2019). To prepare the library, the immunoSEQ multiplex PCR assay was applied. The multiplex PCR relied on a mix of 60 forward primers for TCR Vbeta segments and 13 reverse primers for TCR Jbeta segments. What TCRdb holds here is the immuneACCESS table cut down to in-frame rearrangements. Part of the clones is not present; checked against another copy, under half of the missing clones reflect an unresolved V gene, and the others are unexplained. The table kept for this sample lists 30,000 to 40,000 clones. The biggest ten clones account for about 3% of the sample. The source material was PBMCs. The receptors come from a woman aged 40 to 55 in good health and CMV-seropositive.

The chain uses TRBV6-5 and TRBJ1-1; D is possibly TRBD1 (5 bases). The V gene lost 7 bases and the J gene lost 1 base, with 13 bases spanning the gap. In germline, CDR1 is MNHEY, CDR2 SVGAGI. This CDR3 spans 14 amino acids. CDR3 loop: CASTPRGKNTEAFF. The CDR3 nucleotides are TGTGCCAGCACCCCCCGGGGGAAGAACACTGAAGCTTTCTTT.

The chain joins TRBV30 to TRBJ1-1, with 7 bases lining up with TRBD1. Unmatched junction bases numbered 15, after V lost 8 bases and J lost 6 bases. This CDR3 has 14 amino acids. Germline V gives CDR1 GTSNPN, CDR2 SVGIG (reference sequence). The CDR3 coding sequence is TGTGCCCGATCGGGCCCACAGGGGCGGCCTGAAGCTTTCTTT. It is translated as CARSGPQGRPEAFF.

The V call is TRBV30, the J call TRBJ1-3; D ambiguous. The CDR3 runs 13 residues. Germline V gene lookup returns CDR1 GTSNPN and CDR2 SVGIG (reference sequence). V was shortened by 3 bases and J by 0 bases, with 6 bases between the two germline ends. CDR3: CAWRVLSGNTIYF. The CDR3 region has the DNA TGTGCCTGGAGGGTACTCTCTGGAAACACCATATATTTT.

The chain is built from TRBV7-9 and TRBJ2-7; D perhaps matches TRBD1 (6 bases). The V end lost 5 bases, the J end lost 4 bases, and 9 bases lay between the germline ends. The germline gives CDR1 SEHNR, CDR2 FQNEAQ (reference sequence). The CDR3 runs to 12 residues. CDR3 nucleotide sequence: TGTGCCAGCAGCATGACAGGATACGAGCAGTACTTC. Amino acids: CASSMTGYEQYF. The whole variable domain, filled in from reference TRBV7-9 and TRBJ2-7, reads DTGVSQNPRHKITKRGQNVTFRCDPISEHNRLYWYRQTLGQGPEFLTYFQNEAQLEKSRLLSDRFSAERPKGSFSTLEIQRTEQGDSAMYLCASSMTGYEQYFGPGTRLTVT.

This chain joins TRBV6-1 and TRBJ1-1, with D perhaps TRBD1 (5 bases). The CDR3 contains 15 residues. Trimming left V 7 bases short and J 4 bases short, with 19 bases between. Germline CDR1 reads MNHNS; CDR2 reads SASEGT. The CDR3 sequence: CASTDPGQGFTEAFF. In DNA, the CDR3 is TGTGCCAGCACGGACCCCGGCCAGGGATTCACTGAAGCTTTCTTT.

The chain links TRBV19 to TRBJ2-7; the D is unclear. Germline V lookup: CDR1 LNHDA, CDR2 SQIVND (reference sequence). V shed 5 bases and J shed 2 bases, with 13 bases lying between them. The CDR3 covers 14 residues. The chain's CDR3 is CASSARSEAYEQYF. DNA of the CDR3: TGTGCCAGTAGTGCTCGCAGCGAGGCCTACGAGCAGTACTTC. Supplemented by reference TRBV19 and TRBJ2-7, the full variable domain reads DGGITQSPKYLFRKEGQNVTLSCEQNLNHDAMYWYRQDPGQGLRLIYYSQIVNDFQKGDIAEGYSVSREKKESFPLTVTSAQKNPTAFYLCASSARSEAYEQYFGPGTRLTVT.

The V call is TRBV5-1, the J call TRBJ2-7, with D perhaps matching TRBD1 (5 bases). Trimming left V 3 bases short and J 5 bases short, with 12 bases between. Looked up from germline, CDR1 is SGHRS and CDR2 is YFSETQ. The CDR3 has 13 residues. CDR3 loop: CASSYRLKDEQYF. Here the CDR3 DNA reads TGCGCCAGCAGCTACAGGTTAAAGGACGAGCAGTACTTC.

J is TRBJ2-3 and V is TRBV11-2; TRBD1 agrees at 10 bases. The CDR3 is made up of 15 amino acids. V was pared by 6 bases and J by 3 bases, with 6 bases of the junction left unmatched. Germline lookup yields CDR1 SGHAT and CDR2 FQNNGV. Written as DNA, the CDR3 is TGTGCCAGCAGTTATGACAGGGGGCGAACAGATACGCAGTATTTT. This sequence encodes CASSYDRGRTDTQYF.

This rearrangement joins TRBV30 to TRBJ2-1, with 8 bases lining up with TRBD2. The germline gives CDR1 GTSNPN, CDR2 SVGIG (reference sequence). There are 15 residues in the CDR3. Trimming cost V 2 bases and J 5 bases; bases outside gene matches: 8. CDR3 coding DNA: TGTGCCTGGAGTCTTGGGACTAGTCCGGACAATGAGCAGTTCTTC. This translates into CAWSLGTSPDNEQFF.

The J gene is TRBJ2-1, the V gene TRBV11-1, with D perhaps TRBD2 (6 bases). The CDR3 has 17 amino acids. Germline V lookup: CDR1 SGHAT, CDR2 FQDESV (reference sequence). The V end lost 5 bases, the J end lost 5 bases, and 22 bases lay between the germline ends. CDR3 nucleotide sequence: TGTGCCAGCAGCCCCAAATTGGGGCGGGACGTGAACAATGAGCAGTTCTTC. This codes for CASSPKLGRDVNNEQFF.

The chain links TRBV19 to TRBJ2-5, with 11 bases aligning to TRBD2. This CDR3 has 18 amino acids. From germline, CDR1 is LNHDA and CDR2 SQIVND (reference sequence). The trim removed 5 bases at V and 2 bases at J, leaving 13 bases unmatched. CDR3 amino acids: CASSWGRLAGGPQETQYF. CDR3 in DNA: TGTGCCAGTAGTTGGGGTAGGCTAGCGGGAGGACCTCAAGAGACCCAGTACTTC. Looking up the rest from reference TRBV19 and TRBJ2-5 gives the full variable domain: DGGITQSPKYLFRKEGQNVTLSCEQNLNHDAMYWYRQDPGQGLRLIYYSQIVNDFQKGDIAEGYSVSREKKESFPLTVTSAQKNPTAFYLCASSWGRLAGGPQETQYFGPGTRLLVL.

This rearrangement joins TRBV27 to TRBJ2-5; TRBD2 aligns across 7 bases. The ends lost 6 bases at V and 3 bases at J; junction bases unmatched: 4. The CDR3 totals 13 residues. Germline loops: CDR1 MNHEY, CDR2 SMNVEV (reference sequence). CDR3 loop: CASRGLGEETQYF. The CDR3 region has the DNA TGTGCCAGCAGAGGACTAGGAGAAGAGACCCAGTACTTC.

The rearrangement joins TRBV4-3 to TRBJ1-2; tentatively, D is TRBD1 (6 bases). With 5 bases removed from V and 7 bases from J, the gap between germline ends came to 11 bases. Germline values: CDR1 LGHNA, CDR2 YSLEER. CDR3 length: 12 amino acids. In nucleotides, the CDR3 is TGCGCCAGCAGCGCAACAGGGATTGGCTACACCTTC. It yields the protein CASSATGIGYTF.

The rearrangement uses TRBV9 and TRBJ2-5; 7 nucleotides line up with TRBD2. The CDR3 loop spans 14 amino acids. Germline lookup yields CDR1 SGDLS and CDR2 YYNGEE. Unmatched junction bases numbered 6, after V lost 3 bases and J lost 4 bases. CDR3 in amino acids: CASSAGGWGETQYF. The CDR3 nucleotides are TGTGCCAGCAGCGCGGGGGGATGGGGAGAGACCCAGTACTTC.

This chain connects TRBV5-6 to TRBJ1-1; no clear D gene. The CDR3 totals 13 residues. Between the trimmed V and J ends, which lost 6 bases and 0 bases, there was a span of 9 bases. Germline CDR1 SGHDT, CDR2 YYEEEE. The DNA of the CDR3 is TGTGCCAGCAACGCGGGCATGAACACTGAAGCTTTCTTT. Its protein product is CASNAGMNTEAFF.

The rearrangement joins TRBV7-9 to TRBJ1-5; 11 bases are a match to TRBD1. The CDR3 runs 17 residues. The germline V gene has CDR1 SEHNR and CDR2 FQNEAQ (reference sequence). Trimming removed 4 bases from V and 0 bases from J; junction bases left unmatched: 5. The CDR3 spells CASSYWTGGYSNQPQHF. In DNA form, the CDR3 reads TGTGCCAGCAGCTATTGGACAGGGGGCTATAGCAATCAGCCCCAGCATTTT. The variable domain in full, with the rest retrieved from reference TRBV7-9 and TRBJ1-5, is DTGVSQNPRHKITKRGQNVTFRCDPISEHNRLYWYRQTLGQGPEFLTYFQNEAQLEKSRLLSDRFSAERPKGSFSTLEIQRTEQGDSAMYLCASSYWTGGYSNQPQHFGDGTRLSIL.

This chain links TRBV27 with TRBJ2-3, with no clear D. This CDR3 comprises 14 residues. CDR1 and CDR2 (germline): MNHEY, SMNVEV (reference sequence). V was pared by 2 bases and J by 0 bases, with 6 bases between. CDR3 amino acids: CASSLSVSTDTQYF. As DNA, the CDR3 is TGTGCCAGCAGTTTAAGCGTTAGCACAGATACGCAGTATTTT.

This chain connects TRBV19 to TRBJ2-7; D is perhaps TRBD2 (5 bases). Trimming took 3 bases from V and 1 from J, leaving 13 bases between them. CDR1 is LNHDA and CDR2 is SQIVND in the germline V gene (reference sequence). The CDR3 contains 15 residues. The CDR3 DNA reads TGTGCCAGTAGTATCGCCAGCGGCCTGTCCTACGAGCAGTACTTC. It specifies CASSIASGLSYEQYF.

V gene TRBV5-1 combines with J gene TRBJ2-1, with 10 nucleotides matching TRBD1. The ends lost 5 bases at V and 6 bases at J; junction bases unmatched: 5. Germline assignment: CDR1 SGHRS and CDR2 YFSETQ. The CDR3 consists of 14 residues. The CDR3 reads CASSGGQGGNEQFF. The DNA of the CDR3 is TGCGCCAGCAGTGGTGGACAGGGGGGCAATGAGCAGTTCTTC.

This rearrangement joins TRBV4-3 to TRBJ1-3; possible D gene TRBD1, 5 bases. Germline loops: CDR1 LGHNA, CDR2 YSLEER. This CDR3 has 15 residues. V lost 0 bases, J lost 0 bases, and 6 bases lay in between. The CDR3 reads CASSQDQGSGNTIYF. As DNA, the CDR3 is TGCGCCAGCAGCCAAGATCAGGGCTCTGGAAACACCATATATTTT.

The chain employs TRBV28 and TRBJ2-3; D may be TRBD1 (5 bases). Trimming pared 5 bases from V and 6 bases from J, leaving 18 bases between. CDR3 size: 15 residues. Germline lookup yields CDR1 MDHEN and CDR2 SYDVKM. The CDR3 nucleotides are TGTGCCAGCAGTCCTAGGGCCGGTCCAGGGGATACGCAGTATTTT. It translates to CASSPRAGPGDTQYF. Full variable domain (remainder filled in from reference TRBV28 and TRBJ2-3): DVKVTQSSRYLVKRTGEKVFLECVQDMDHENMFWYRQDPGLGLRLIYFSYDVKMKEKGDIPEGYSVSREKKERFSLILESASTNQTSMYLCASSPRAGPGDTQYFGPGTRLTVL.

The chain joins TRBV6-6 to TRBJ1-1; tentatively, D is TRBD1 (5 bases). CDR3 length: 13 residues. Trimming took 6 bases from V and 4 from J, leaving 12 bases between them. CDR1 is MNHNY and CDR2 is SVGAGI in the germline V gene (reference sequence). CDR3 sequence (DNA): TGTGCCAGCAGCTCCCGTCAGGGCACTGAAGCTTTCTTT. Translated, it gives CASSSRQGTEAFF.

V gene TRBV7-6 combines with J gene TRBJ2-5; 10 bases line up with TRBD1. Germline V gives CDR1 SGHVS, CDR2 FNYEAQ. There are 16 residues in the CDR3. V trimming: 1 base; J trimming: 5 bases; junction bases outside the gene matches: 7. The DNA for the CDR3 is TGTGCCAGCAGCTTAGTTGGACAGGGGGTTGCGGAGACCCAGTACTTC. Protein product: CASSLVGQGVAETQYF.

The rearrangement links TRBV9 to TRBJ2-5; 9 nucleotides align to TRBD2. The ends lost 0 bases at V and 1 base at J; junction bases unmatched: 4. The CDR3 has 16 amino acids. The V gene's germline CDR1 is SGDLS and CDR2 YYNGEE. CDR3 nucleotides: TGTGCCAGCAGCGTAGCGGCGGGAGGGTTCCAAGAGACCCAGTACTTC. As protein: CASSVAAGGFQETQYF.

This chain connects TRBV18 to TRBJ2-2; D not certain. Germline CDR1 is KGHSH and CDR2 is LQKENI. This CDR3 has 14 residues. Trimming took off 1 base at V and 6 bases at J, with 9 bases between the two ends. The CDR3 region has the DNA TGTGCCAGCTCACCACTAGTGGGCCCCGGGGAGCTGTTTTTT. It codes for CASSPLVGPGELFF.

CDR3 coding DNA: TGTGCCAGCAGCTCCGGGGTAGGACTAGAGACCCAGTACTTC. Translation gives CASSSGVGLETQYF. The chain employs TRBV5-4 and TRBJ2-5; tentatively, D is TRBD2 (5 bases). The CDR3 spans 14 residues. Germline CDR1 and CDR2: SGHNT and YYREEE (reference sequence). V dropped 3 bases and J dropped 4 bases, with 13 bases sitting between them.

CDR3 DNA sequence: TGTGCCAGCAGCTGGAGGGCCGGGGAGACCCAGTACTTC. Translation: CASSWRAGETQYF. The chain combines TRBV6-6 with TRBJ2-5, with a weak D call TRBD2 (6 bases). The CDR3 runs to 13 residues. Germline CDR1 and CDR2: MNHNY and SVGAGI (reference sequence). V was trimmed by 6 bases and J by 5 bases, leaving 13 bases between them.

In nucleotides, the CDR3 is TGCGCCAGCAGCTTGGGGCTGGACAGGGGTAATGAGCAGTTCTTC. Its protein product is CASSLGLDRGNEQFF. V usage is TRBV5-1 and J usage is TRBJ2-1; 9 bases are shared with TRBD1. The CDR3 extends over 15 amino acids. With V trimmed by 0 bases and J by 7 bases, 5 bases remained unmatched. The V gene's germline CDR1 is SGHRS and CDR2 YFSETQ.

The genes are TRBV23-1 and TRBJ2-7; 7 bases are shared with TRBD1. TRBV23-1 is an open reading frame, and its role is uncertain. The CDR3 is 14 amino acids. V was pared by 6 bases and J by 2 bases, with 7 bases of the junction left unmatched. The CDR3 nucleotides are TGCGCCAGCAGACACCCGGGACAGCCCTACGAGCAGTACTTC. Translated: CASRHPGQPYEQYF.

The chain uses TRBV4-1 and TRBJ2-7; TRBD2 matches at 10 bases. Germline V gene sequence: CDR1 MGHRA, CDR2 YSYEKL. This CDR3 contains 14 residues. Germline trimming cut 3 bases from V and 6 bases from J; bases unmatched to any gene: 5. This CDR3 reads CASSQYRLAGEQYF. CDR3 DNA: TGCGCCAGCAGCCAGTACCGACTAGCGGGCGAGCAGTACTTC.